What follows describes a single T cell receptor beta chain. Using immunoSEQ multiplex PCR, the repertoire was profiled, and TCRdb retains in-frame clones only, with some absent. The sample yields 110,000 or so clones, 80% to 90% seen once. The data stem from a study of blood T cell repertoires in COVID-19. On the study more broadly: From the United States, Italy and Spain came samples of acute and convalescent COVID-19.

The sequence was collected from a woman aged 50 to 65 with acute or convalescent COVID-19. Material: peripheral blood.

The CDR3 bases are TGTGCCAGTAGTATGGTCGGGACACTGGGGGCCAACGTCCTGACTTTC. Translation gives CASSMVGTLGANVLTF. This chain joins TRBV19 and TRBJ2-6, with a possible D match to TRBD1 (6 bases). The CDR3 is made up of 16 amino acids. CDR1 is LNHDA, CDR2 SQIVND, per germline (reference sequence). Trimming took 3 bases from V and 4 from J, leaving 13 bases between them. Using reference TRBV19 and TRBJ2-6 for the parts outside the CDR3, the full variable domain is DGGITQSPKYLFRKEGQNVTLSCEQNLNHDAMYWYRQDPGQGLRLIYYSQIVNDFQKGDIAEGYSVSREKKESFPLTVTSAQKNPTAFYLCASSMVGTLGANVLTFGAGSRLTVL.